One sample yielded the 9 T cell receptor beta chains listed below, sequenced in a study of blood T cell repertoires in COVID-19. Sequencing used immunoSEQ multiplex PCR; TCRdb keeps in-frame clones, though not all of them. Found here are 60,000 to 75,000 clones, around 88% of them singletons; the top ten hold roughly 19%. Sequenced: peripheral blood. The receptors were sampled from a woman of 80 years or more with acute or convalescent COVID-19.

J is TRBJ2-5 and V is TRBV6-5, with 9 positions matching TRBD1. Germline V lookup: CDR1 MNHEY, CDR2 SVGAGI. This CDR3 comprises 12 residues. V lost 11 bases, J lost 4 bases, and 5 bases stayed unmatched. The CDR3: CAGDRGRETQYF. The CDR3 nucleotides are TGTGCCGGAGACAGGGGGAGAGAGACCCAGTACTTC.

The rearrangement links TRBV5-1 to TRBJ2-2; D is perhaps TRBD2 (5 bases). CDR1 and CDR2 (germline): SGHRS, YFSETQ. Trimming shortened V by 3 bases and J by 7 bases, and 10 bases separated the two germline ends. The CDR3 is 13 amino acids. This CDR3 reads CASSYGDVGELFF. CDR3 sequence (DNA): TGCGCCAGCAGCTACGGGGATGTCGGGGAGCTGTTTTTT.

The J gene is TRBJ2-2, the V gene TRBV6-6; a possible D gene is TRBD1 (5 bases). Per germline, CDR1 MNHNY and CDR2 SVGAGI (reference sequence). V was pared by 2 bases and J by 1 base, with 11 bases between. This CDR3 comprises 16 residues. The CDR3 protein is CASSYARTGNTGELFF. The DNA of the CDR3 is TGTGCCAGCAGTTACGCGCGTACAGGGAACACCGGGGAGCTGTTTTTT.

The chain uses TRBV7-3 and TRBJ2-7; 7 bases line up with TRBD2. The V gene end was trimmed by 4 bases and the J gene end by 3 bases; junction bases not matched to a gene: 15. CDR1 is SGHTA, CDR2 FQGTGA, per germline. The CDR3 covers 17 residues. The CDR3 protein is CASSSRTERTSCYEQYF. Written as DNA, the CDR3 is TGTGCCAGCAGCTCCCGGACCGAACGGACTAGTTGCTACGAGCAGTACTTC.

This chain links TRBV5-4 with TRBJ2-1; weak D call: TRBD2 (6 bases). CDR1 SGHNT and CDR2 YYREEE come from the germline V gene (reference sequence). CDR3 length: 16 amino acids. Trimming stripped 1 base from V and 0 bases from J, with 11 bases between. In nucleotides, the CDR3 is TGTGCCAGCAGCTTGCCGGGACTTAGCTCCTACAATGAGCAGTTCTTC. It yields the protein CASSLPGLSSYNEQFF.

This chain uses TRBV28 with TRBJ1-5, with 8 bases lining up with TRBD1. This CDR3 has 16 residues. With V trimmed by 8 bases and J by 0 bases, 9 bases remained unmatched. Germline V gives CDR1 MDHEN, CDR2 SYDVKM. CDR3 amino acids: CASGGQGLYSNQPQHF. The CDR3 DNA follows: TGTGCCAGCGGTGGACAGGGTTTATATAGCAATCAGCCCCAGCATTTT.

This clone was recorded only once. The chain is built from TRBV10-3 and TRBJ2-6; TRBD1 matches 9 bases. CDR1 ENHRY and CDR2 SYGVKD come from the germline V gene. This CDR3 is built from 18 residues. V shed 4 bases, J shed 2 bases, and the junction held 9 bases outside the gene matches. CDR3 sequence (DNA): TGTGCCATCAGTGTGCCCGACAGGGGGACTGCTGGGGCCAACGTCCTGACTTTC. Translated: CAISVPDRGTAGANVLTF.

As concerns this clone: A junction boundary mismatches the germline segment, possibly from a read error. The chain recombines TRBV19 with TRBJ1-4; TRBD1 might be the D (5 bases). CDR1 is LNHDA and CDR2 is SQIVND in the germline V gene (reference sequence). The CDR3 sequence is 14 residues long. CDR3 sequence (DNA): TGTGCCAGTATCGGAATGCAGGGTAATCAAAAACTGTTTTTT. Protein: CASIGMQGNQKLFF. Full variable domain (remainder filled in from reference TRBV19 and TRBJ1-4): DGGITQSPKYLFRKEGQNVTLSCEQNLNHDAMYWYRQDPGQGLRLIYYSQIVNDFQKGDIAEGYSVSREKKESFPLTVTSAQKNPTAFYLCASIGMQGNQKLFFGSGTQLSVL.

As DNA, the CDR3 is TGTGCCAGCAGCTTAGATGGCGGTAACCGGCCCCAGTACTTC. Its protein is CASSLDGGNRPQYF. The chain is built from TRBV11-2 and TRBJ2-5; D unclear. The V gene's germline CDR1 is SGHAT and CDR2 FQNNGV. V lost 0 bases and J 9 bases, leaving 14 bases between the germline ends. This CDR3 has 14 residues.